This TCR beta chain derives from a study of T cell changes during pregnancy in multiple sclerosis. The assay was immunoSEQ multiplex PCR, and TCRdb's table has in-frame clones only and misses some. Found here are about 98,000 clones, around 90% of them singletons; the top ten hold about 2%. Germline V CDR1 and CDR2: LGHNT, FRNRAP. The CDR3 spans 15 residues. With 4 bases removed from V and 4 bases from J, the gap between germline ends came to 13 bases. The specimen comprised peripheral blood, sampled after pregnancy. This TCR was sampled from a female donor in good health, enrolled as a control in a pregnancy study. V is TRBV12-5 and J is TRBJ1-4, with a weak D call TRBD1 (6 bases). CDR3 in DNA: TGTGCTAGTGGTTATCTGGGAGGGGGTAATGAAAAACTGTTTTTT. Translation gives CASGYLGGGNEKLFF. Combining the CDR3 with reference TRBV12-5 and TRBJ1-4 gives the whole variable domain DARVTQTPRHKVTEMGQEVTMRCQPILGHNTVFWYRQTMMQGLELLAYFRNRAPLDDSGMPKDRFSAEMPDATLATLKIQPSEPRDSAVYFCASGYLGGGNEKLFFGSGTQLSVL.